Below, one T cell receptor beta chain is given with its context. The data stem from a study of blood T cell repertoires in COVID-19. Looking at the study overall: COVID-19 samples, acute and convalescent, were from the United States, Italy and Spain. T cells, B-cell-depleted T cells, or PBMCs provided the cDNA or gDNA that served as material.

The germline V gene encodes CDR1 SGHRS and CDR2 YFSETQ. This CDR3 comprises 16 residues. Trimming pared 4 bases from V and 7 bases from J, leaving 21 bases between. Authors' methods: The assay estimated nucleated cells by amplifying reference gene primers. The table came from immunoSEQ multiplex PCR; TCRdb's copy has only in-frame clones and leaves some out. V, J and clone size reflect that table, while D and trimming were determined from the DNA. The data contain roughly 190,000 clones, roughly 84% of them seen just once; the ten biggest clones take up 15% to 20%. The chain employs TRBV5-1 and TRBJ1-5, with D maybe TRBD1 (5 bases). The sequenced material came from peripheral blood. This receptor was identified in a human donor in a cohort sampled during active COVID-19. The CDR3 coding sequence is TGCGCCAGCAGCCCGACCTACTCAGGGATCGGCCAGCCCCAGCATTTT. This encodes CASSPTYSGIGQPQHF.